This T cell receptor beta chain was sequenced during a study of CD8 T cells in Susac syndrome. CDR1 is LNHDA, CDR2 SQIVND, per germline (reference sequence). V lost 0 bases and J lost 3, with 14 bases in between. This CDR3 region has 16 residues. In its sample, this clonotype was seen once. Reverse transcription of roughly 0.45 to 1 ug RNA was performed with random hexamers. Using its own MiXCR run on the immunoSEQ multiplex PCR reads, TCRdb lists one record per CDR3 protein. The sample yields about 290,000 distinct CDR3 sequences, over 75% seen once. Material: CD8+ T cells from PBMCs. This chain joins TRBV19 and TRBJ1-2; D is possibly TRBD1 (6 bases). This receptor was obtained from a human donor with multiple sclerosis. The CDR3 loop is CASSIDRYREHYGYTF. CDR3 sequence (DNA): TGTGCCAGTAGTATAGATCGCTACAGGGAGCACTATGGCTACACCTTC.